These T cell receptor beta chains were read from a single sample in a study of cytomegalovirus exposure and HLA in healthy donors. Measured with immunoSEQ multiplex PCR; TCRdb has only the in-frame clones, and not every one. The table has about 260,000 clones, about 83% seen once. The sample taken for sequencing was PBMCs. The receptors were sampled from a woman aged 35 to 49 in good health and CMV-seropositive. Both conserved end residues are part of each CDR3. Fields, in order: V gene, D gene, J gene, clone size, CDR3 DNA, CDR3 protein. The D gene is left open where the match is weak. Size is omitted from some rows. Given values are once, few, many or a class for expanded clones.

TRBV18	.	TRBJ1-1	.	TGTGCCAGCTCACCACTCGGCAGGGCGAACACTGAAGCTTTCTTT	CASSPLGRANTEAFF
TRBV28	.	TRBJ2-2	.	TGTGCCAGCAGTAGCCTGACCGGGGAGCTGTTTTTT	CASSSLTGELFF
TRBV10-3	TRBD2	TRBJ2-3	once	TGTGCCACCCACACCGCGCCGGGACTAGCGGGATCGGATACGCAGTATTTT	CATHTAPGLAGSDTQYF
TRBV9	TRBD2	TRBJ2-3	.	TGTGCCAGCAGCCCGATAGGCGGGAGAGGCACAGATACGCAGTATTTT	CASSPIGGRGTDTQYF
TRBV28	.	TRBJ2-4	.	TGTGCCAGCAGTTCGCAGGGTATTGTCAAAAACATTCAGTACTTC	CASSSQGIVKNIQYF
TRBV10-3	TRBD2	TRBJ2-1	.	TGTGCCATCAGGGGACTAGCGGGAGGGTCTGAGCAGTTCTTC	CAIRGLAGGSEQFF
TRBV9	TRBD2	TRBJ2-1	.	TGTGCCAGCAGCCTATTAGGGGCTAGCGGGAGGTTAAATGAGCAGTTCTTC	CASSLLGASGRLNEQFF
TRBV6-5	.	TRBJ2-7	.	TGTGCCAGCAGTCGATACAGGGAGGGGGGCTACGAGCAGTACTTC	CASSRYREGGYEQYF
TRBV12-5	.	TRBJ1-2	.	TGTGCTAGTAGTCGGGGGGCGCGTTATGGCTACACCTTC	CASSRGARYGYTF
TRBV19	TRBD1	TRBJ1-2	.	TGTGCCAGTAGCCCCTCAGGACAGGGACGCAACTATGGCTACACCTTC	CASSPSGQGRNYGYTF
TRBV7-8	.	TRBJ2-7	.	TGTGCCAGCAGCTTAACAGACTACGAGCAGTACTTC	CASSLTDYEQYF
TRBV23-1	TRBD2	TRBJ2-5	once	TGCGCCAGCTCCCGGTTGGCTAGCGGGAGGGGGTGTTTGGAGACCCAGTACTTC	CASSRLASGRGCLETQYF
TRBV9	.	TRBJ2-7	.	TGTGCCAGCAGCGTAGCCGGCAGACACTACGAGCAGTACTTC	CASSVAGRHYEQYF
TRBV7-2	.	TRBJ1-1	.	TGTGCCAGCAGCTCTCACGGGATGGGTGAAGCTTTCTTT	CASSSHGMGEAFF
TRBV7-9	.	TRBJ1-5	.	TGTGCCAGCAGCTTAGGCTACGGAGGGCCGGGCAATCAGCCCCAGCATTTT	CASSLGYGGPGNQPQHF
TRBV2	TRBD1	TRBJ2-3	.	TGTGCCAGTTCACCCGGACAGGTCTTCAGAAATACGCAGTATTTT	CASSPGQVFRNTQYF
TRBV7-7	TRBD2	TRBJ2-3	.	TGTGCTAGCAGCTCAGGACTAGCGGGACCAGATACGCAGTATTTT	CASSSGLAGPDTQYF
TRBV5-1	.	TRBJ2-3	.	TGCGCCAGCAGCTTGGCCAGCGGATCTAGCACAGATACGCAGTATTTT	CASSLASGSSTDTQYF
TRBV27	.	TRBJ1-1	.	TGTGCCAGCAGTGCGGGACTCTCGAACACTGAAGCTTTCTTT	CASSAGLSNTEAFF
TRBV5-6	TRBD2	TRBJ2-3	.	TGTGCCAGCAGCTCTTGGACTAGCGGGAGGACAGATACGCAGTATTTT	CASSSWTSGRTDTQYF
TRBV28	.	TRBJ2-6	.	TGTGCCAGCAGTACCGGGAGTACTGGGGCCAACGTCCTGACTTTC	CASSTGSTGANVLTF
TRBV7-2	.	TRBJ2-5	few	TGTGCCAGCAGCCCGACGGGGCAAGAGACCCAGTACTTC	CASSPTGQETQYF
TRBV6-5	.	TRBJ2-1	.	TGTGCCAGCAGTCCATGGGGGCAGGGGGGTGAGCAGTTCTTC	CASSPWGQGGEQFF
TRBV7-6	.	TRBJ1-5	few	TGTGCCAGCAGCTTATCTCGGGGACAGCCCCAGCATTTT	CASSLSRGQPQHF
TRBV27	TRBD1	TRBJ1-6	.	TGTGCCAGCAGTAGCCCTCCTCCCGGGACAGTCTATAATTCACCCCTCCACTTT	CASSSPPPGTVYNSPLHF
TRBV10-3	TRBD2	TRBJ2-7	.	TGTGCCATCAACCCGGGACTAGCGGGAGCGGAGGAGCAGTACTTC	CAINPGLAGAEEQYF
TRBV18	TRBD2	TRBJ2-7	.	TGTGCCAGCTCACCAGTGGCTAGCGGGAACTACGAGCAGTACTTC	CASSPVASGNYEQYF
TRBV4-3	TRBD1	TRBJ2-7	once	TGCGCCAGCAGCCGCGGCGGGCAGGGGGCAAGGGGGTACGAGCAGTACTTC	CASSRGGQGARGYEQYF
TRBV5-1	TRBD1	TRBJ2-4	once	TGCGCCAGCAGCGGACAGGGGGCCAAAAACATTCAGTACTTC	CASSGQGAKNIQYF
TRBV6-4	.	TRBJ1-1	.	TGTGCCAGCAGTGTGGAGGGGGGGGGAAACACTGAAGCTTTCTTT	CASSVEGGGNTEAFF
TRBV13	.	TRBJ2-1	few	TGTGCCAGCAGCGCCGGACAGTTTTCCTACAATGAGCAGTTCTTC	CASSAGQFSYNEQFF
TRBV28	TRBD1	TRBJ1-5	.	TGTGCCAGCAGTCCCATCGGGACAGGTCGCAATCAGCCCCAGCATTTT	CASSPIGTGRNQPQHF
TRBV5-1	TRBD1	TRBJ1-1	few	TGCGCCAGCAGCTGGCCAGGGGGCGTATCAAGCACTGAAGCTTTCTTT	CASSWPGGVSSTEAFF
TRBV7-2	.	TRBJ2-7	once	TGTGCCAGCAGCCCGACAGGAGCCTACGAGCAGTACTTC	CASSPTGAYEQYF
TRBV18	TRBD2	TRBJ2-5	few	TGTGCCAGCTCACCGCCTCTTGGCGGGGGACCCGACACCCAGTACTTC	CASSPPLGGGPDTQYF
TRBV19	TRBD1	TRBJ2-7	.	TGTGCCAGTAGTCCGGGGACAGTTCGCTACGAGCAGTACTTC	CASSPGTVRYEQYF
TRBV9	.	TRBJ1-1	.	TGTGCCAGCAGCGGAGGGCTTGGGTCGGGGGAGGTTGAAGCTTTCTTT	CASSGGLGSGEVEAFF